This T cell receptor (beta chain) was found in a study of CD8 T cells in Susac syndrome. The authors reverse transcribed 0.5 to 1 ug RNA with random hexamers. It was immunoSEQ multiplex PCR that amplified TCR beta CDR3 across 54 Vbeta and 13 Jbeta. One entry per CDR3 protein, called by TCRdb with MiXCR from the immunoSEQ multiplex PCR reads. The sample lists about 150,000 distinct CDR3 sequences, about 94% occurring once. CDR1 SEHNR and CDR2 FQNEAQ come from the germline V gene (reference sequence). Trimming left V 5 bases short and J 2 bases short, with 11 bases between. This CDR3 region has 14 residues. Treatment-naive patients with stable or active relapsing-remitting disease were the multiple sclerosis controls. The CD8+ and CD4+ T cells were isolated magnetically using a negative isolation approach, whereas the TEMRA cells were enriched by FACS.

The sequence was obtained from a human donor with multiple sclerosis. Input material: CD8+ T cells from PBMCs. The V and J genes are TRBV7-9 and TRBJ2-3, with a tentative D call TRBD1 (6 bases). CDR3 protein: CASSGGADTDTQYF. DNA for the CDR3: TGTGCCAGCAGCGGGGGCGCAGACACAGATACGCAGTATTTT.